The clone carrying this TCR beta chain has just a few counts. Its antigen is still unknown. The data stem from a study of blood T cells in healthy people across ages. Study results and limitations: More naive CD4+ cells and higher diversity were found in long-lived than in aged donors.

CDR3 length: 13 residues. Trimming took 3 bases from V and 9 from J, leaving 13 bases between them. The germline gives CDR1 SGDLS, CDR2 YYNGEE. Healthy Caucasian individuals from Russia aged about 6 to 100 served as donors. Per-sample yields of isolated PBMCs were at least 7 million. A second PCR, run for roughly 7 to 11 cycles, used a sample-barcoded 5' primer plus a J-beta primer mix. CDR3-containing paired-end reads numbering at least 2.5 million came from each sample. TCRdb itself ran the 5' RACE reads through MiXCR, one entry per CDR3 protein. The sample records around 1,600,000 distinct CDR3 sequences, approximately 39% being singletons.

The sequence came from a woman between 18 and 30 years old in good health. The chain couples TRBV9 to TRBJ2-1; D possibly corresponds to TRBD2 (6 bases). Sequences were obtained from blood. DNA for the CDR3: TGTGCCAGCAGCGCCTTGACTAGTACTGAGCAGTTCTTC. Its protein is CASSALTSTEQFF.